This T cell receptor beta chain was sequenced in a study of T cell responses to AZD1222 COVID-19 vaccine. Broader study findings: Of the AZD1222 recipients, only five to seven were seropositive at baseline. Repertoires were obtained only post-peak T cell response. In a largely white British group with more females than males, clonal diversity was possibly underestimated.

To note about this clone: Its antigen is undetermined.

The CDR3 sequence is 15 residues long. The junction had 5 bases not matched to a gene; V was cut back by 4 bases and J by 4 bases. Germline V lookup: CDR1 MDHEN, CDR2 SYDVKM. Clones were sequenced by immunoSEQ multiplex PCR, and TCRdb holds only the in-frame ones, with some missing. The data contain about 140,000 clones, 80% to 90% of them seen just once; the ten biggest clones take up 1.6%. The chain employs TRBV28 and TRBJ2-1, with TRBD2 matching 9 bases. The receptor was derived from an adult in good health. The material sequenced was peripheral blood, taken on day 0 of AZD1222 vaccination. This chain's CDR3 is CASSSAGGSYNEQFF. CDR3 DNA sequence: TGTGCCAGCAGTTCAGCGGGAGGCTCTTACAATGAGCAGTTCTTC.